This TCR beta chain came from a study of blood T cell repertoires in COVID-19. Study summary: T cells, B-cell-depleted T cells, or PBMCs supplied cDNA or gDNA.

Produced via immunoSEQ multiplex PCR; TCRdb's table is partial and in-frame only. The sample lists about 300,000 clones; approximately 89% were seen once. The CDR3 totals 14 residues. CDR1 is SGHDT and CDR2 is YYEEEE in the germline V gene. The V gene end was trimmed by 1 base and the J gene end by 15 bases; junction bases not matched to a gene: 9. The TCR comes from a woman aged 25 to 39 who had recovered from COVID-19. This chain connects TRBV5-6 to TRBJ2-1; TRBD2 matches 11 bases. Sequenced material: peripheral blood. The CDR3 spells CASSLRLAGGRRFF. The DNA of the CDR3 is TGTGCCAGCAGCTTGAGGCTAGCGGGGGGTCGTCGGTTCTTC.